What follows is one T cell receptor beta chain and its context. As yet, its antigen is unknown. CDR3 length: 13 residues. Trimming left V 10 bases short and J 3 bases short, with 13 bases between. Germline CDR1 reads MDHEN; CDR2 reads SYDVKM. The protocol was immunoSEQ multiplex PCR, while the TCRdb copy is restricted to in-frame clones and leaves out a portion. Found here are some 96,000 clones, 75% to 90% of them singletons; the top ten hold approximately 0.16%. These data are taken from a study of OX40 agonist ivuxolimab in advanced cancers. Enrollment shut out patients with autoimmune disease history or systemic immunosuppression. Sampled blood was obtained at baseline, cycle 4 day 1, and cycle 7 day 1. General observations from the study: Both blood CD4+ and CD8+ T cells showed clonal growth by week 6 at 0.1 to 3.0 mg/kg.

This TCR derives from an adult with an advanced solid tumor such as melanoma, head and neck, liver or kidney cancer. The material was CD4+ or CD8+ T cells sorted from blood, obtained in a trial of the OX40 agonist ivuxolimab. The rearrangement links TRBV28 to TRBJ1-5; D unresolved. CDR3 region: CAIKGGINQPQHF. The CDR3 DNA reads as TGTGCCATCAAAGGCGGGATCAATCAGCCCCAGCATTTT.